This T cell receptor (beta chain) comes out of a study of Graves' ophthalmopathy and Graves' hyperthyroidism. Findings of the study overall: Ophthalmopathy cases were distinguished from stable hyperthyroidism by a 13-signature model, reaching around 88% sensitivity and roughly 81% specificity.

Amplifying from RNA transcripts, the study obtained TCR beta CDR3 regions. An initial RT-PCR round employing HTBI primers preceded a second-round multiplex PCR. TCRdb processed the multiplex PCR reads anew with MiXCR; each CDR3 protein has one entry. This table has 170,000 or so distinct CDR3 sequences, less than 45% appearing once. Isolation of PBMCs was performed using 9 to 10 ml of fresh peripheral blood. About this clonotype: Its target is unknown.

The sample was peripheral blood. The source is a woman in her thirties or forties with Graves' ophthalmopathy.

CDR3 in amino acids: CASSEPPYAQAFF. The CDR3 nucleotides are TGTGCCAGCAGTGAGCCCCCCTATGCTCAAGCTTTCTTT. The chain has TRBV28 and TRBJ1-1; D unresolved. The germline V gene has CDR1 MDHEN and CDR2 SYDVKM. The ends were cut back, 5 bases at V and 9 bases at J, with 16 bases in the middle. This CDR3 is built from 13 residues.